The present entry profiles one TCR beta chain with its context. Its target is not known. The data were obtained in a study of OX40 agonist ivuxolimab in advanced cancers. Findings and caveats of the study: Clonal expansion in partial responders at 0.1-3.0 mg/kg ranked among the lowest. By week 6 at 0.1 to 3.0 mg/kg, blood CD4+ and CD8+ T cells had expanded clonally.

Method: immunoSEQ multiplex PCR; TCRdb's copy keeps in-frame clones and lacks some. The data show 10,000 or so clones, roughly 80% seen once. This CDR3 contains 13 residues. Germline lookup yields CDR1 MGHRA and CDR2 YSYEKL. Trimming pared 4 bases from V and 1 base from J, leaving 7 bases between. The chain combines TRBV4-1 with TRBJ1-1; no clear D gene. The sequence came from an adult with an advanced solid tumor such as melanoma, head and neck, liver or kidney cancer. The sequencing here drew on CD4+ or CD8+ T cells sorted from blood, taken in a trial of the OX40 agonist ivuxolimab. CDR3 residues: CASSPFRNTEAFF. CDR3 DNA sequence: TGCGCCAGCAGCCCTTTCAGGAACACTGAAGCTTTCTTT.